Here is one TCR beta chain with its context. The V and J ends lost 2 bases and 4 bases respectively, with 11 bases between them. Per the germline V gene, CDR1 is GTSNPN and CDR2 is SVGIG (reference sequence). The CDR3 is made up of 13 amino acids. Repertoires were generated with immunoSEQ multiplex PCR, while TCRdb's copy carries only in-frame clones and drops some. The sample includes under 95,000 clones, 85% to 95% of them seen just once. These data are taken from a study of T cell changes during pregnancy in multiple sclerosis. This specimen consisted of CD4+ T cells from peripheral blood mononuclear cells, obtained before pregnancy. The rearrangement uses TRBV30 and TRBJ1-2, with no clear D. The receptor was derived from a female donor with multiple sclerosis, enrolled in a pregnancy study. CDR3 in amino acids: CAWSYGRGYGYTF. The CDR3, as DNA: TGTGCCTGGAGTTACGGCCGCGGCTATGGCTACACCTTC.